This TCR beta chain was profiled in a study of shared clonotypes between healthy human individuals. The assay used deep level. Only in-frame clones appear in the TCRdb table, and some are missing; sequencing was by immunoSEQ multiplex PCR. The data show about 610,000 clones, around 97% seen once. This CDR3 has 14 amino acids. Per germline, CDR1 SGHNT and CDR2 YYREEE (reference sequence). V dropped 0 bases and J dropped 4 bases, with 10 bases sitting between them. Into CD45RA+ naive and CD45RA-negative memory subsets, the CD4+ cells were split. Study-wide results and limits: Against clonotypes common to all four donors, non-shared ones had lower generation probabilities.

Worth noting for this clone: Its antigen remains unidentified.

Sequences were obtained from naive CD4+ T cells sorted from blood. Specified subset: CD45RA+ positively selected. This TCR was sampled from a woman aged 25 to 39 in good health. The chain joins TRBV5-4 to TRBJ1-2; D unclear. CDR3 in amino acids: CASSLGAGSYGYTF. The CDR3 coding sequence is TGTGCCAGCAGCTTGGGGGCGGGATCCTATGGCTACACCTTC. The full variable domain, its missing parts supplied by reference TRBV5-4 and TRBJ1-2, is ETGVTQSPTHLIKTRGQQVTLRCSSQSGHNTVSWYQQALGQGPQFIFQYYREEENGRGNFPPRFSGLQFPNYSSELNVNALELDDSALYLCASSLGAGSYGYTFGSGTRLTVV.